Listed below are T cell receptor beta chains from one sample, sequenced in a study of beta chain features in type 1 diabetes. TCRdb's table, derived via immunoSEQ multiplex PCR, lists solely in-frame clones and lacks some. The table records 600,000 or so clones, under 15% of them present only once. The specimen was naive CD4+ T cells from blood. The receptors were gathered from a man younger than 45 with type 1 diabetes. CDR3s include the opening cysteine and the closing phenylalanine or tryptophan. D genes are given only for firm matches. Size is omitted from some rows. Given values are once, few, many or a class for expanded clones.

j_call v_call clone_size d_call cdr3_nt cdr3_aa
TRBJ1-1 TRBV2 . . TGTGCCAGCAGTGAAGAAAAGACGGACAGTGGATTAGCTTTCTTT CASSEEKTDSGLAFF
TRBJ1-5 TRBV29-1 . . TGCAGCGTTGAACAGGCCCGGGGTCAGCCCCAGCATTTT CSVEQARGQPQHF
TRBJ1-5 TRBV9 few . TGTGCCAGCGGTCGACAGGAGAATCAGCCCCAGCATTTT CASGRQENQPQHF
TRBJ2-1 TRBV9 . TRBD1 TGTGCCAGCAGCCTGCAACCGGGACAGTACAATGAGCAGTTCTTC CASSLQPGQYNEQFF
TRBJ1-4 TRBV9 . . TGTGCCAGCAGCGCCCTGGGCCTGGGACTAAGTGAAAAACTGTTTTTT CASSALGLGLSEKLFF
TRBJ1-6 TRBV7-2 . TRBD1 TGTGCCAGCAGCTTATGGACAGGGAAGTTTGGTGGTTCACCCCTCCACTTT CASSLWTGKFGGSPLHF
TRBJ2-5 TRBV5-6 few . TGTGCCAGAAGAGGATTCCAAGAGACCCAGTACTTC CARRGFQETQYF
TRBJ2-2 TRBV27 few . TGTGCCAGCAGTTTAGCCGCGGGGCACGCGAACACCGGGGAGCTGTTTTTT CASSLAAGHANTGELFF
TRBJ1-4 TRBV10-3 few TRBD1 TGTGCCACCGGACAGGGGGAAATAACTAATGAAAAACTGTTTTTT CATGQGEITNEKLFF
TRBJ2-7 TRBV6-5 . . TGTGCCAGCAGTTACGGCAGCCAGTACGAGCAGTACTTC CASSYGSQYEQYF
TRBJ2-3 TRBV12-5 many . TGTGCTAGTGGTTTACCTCTAGCGGATACGCAGTATTTT CASGLPLADTQYF
TRBJ1-5 TRBV7-2 few . TGTGCCAGCAGCTTAGCTGGTGGACTCGGGCAGCCCCAGCATTTT CASSLAGGLGQPQHF
TRBJ1-6 TRBV27 . . TGTGCCAGTCCAGGACGGCTCTCCTATAATTCACCCCTCCACTTT CASPGRLSYNSPLHF
TRBJ1-1 TRBV9 few . TGTGCCAGCAGCGGTACAGAGCACACTGAAGCTTTCTTT CASSGTEHTEAFF
TRBJ1-2 TRBV25-1 . . TGTGCCAGCAGTGAAACTGGCCGATACTATGGCTACACCTTC CASSETGRYYGYTF
TRBJ2-7 TRBV10-3 . TRBD1 TGTGCCATCAGGGAAAACAGGGACAGCGAGCAGTACTTC CAIRENRDSEQYF
TRBJ2-7 TRBV4-3 few . TGCGCCAGCAGCCAAGGGGCCGGCAGGTTATCTCCCTACGAGCAGTACTTC CASSQGAGRLSPYEQYF
TRBJ2-6 TRBV6-1 . . TGTGCCAGCAGTGTTACCACGGTCGGGAGCGGGGCCAACGTCCTGACTTTC CASSVTTVGSGANVLTF
TRBJ2-1 TRBV30 . TRBD2 TGTGCCTGGACCCCGGGCGGGGGGCCCTACAATGAGCAGTTCTTC CAWTPGGGPYNEQFF
TRBJ1-5 TRBV4-3 few . TGCGCCAGCAGCCAAGAGCGGTACAATCAGCCCCAGCATTTT CASSQERYNQPQHF
TRBJ2-7 TRBV29-1 . . TGCAGCGTTGGTAGACAGGAGAGCTCCTACGAGCAGTACTTC CSVGRQESSYEQYF
TRBJ1-1 TRBV19 few . TGTGCCAGTAGTGGGCAGTCGCTAGAAGCTTTCTTT CASSGQSLEAFF
TRBJ1-1 TRBV29-1 . . TGCAGCGTTGCGGGTCTCGGGGCTGACACTGAAGCTTTCTTT CSVAGLGADTEAFF
TRBJ2-5 TRBV13 few TRBD2 TGTGCCAGCAGCTTAGGCAGACTAGCGGGGACACGAGAGACCCAGTACTTC CASSLGRLAGTRETQYF
TRBJ2-7 TRBV7-9 once . TGTGCCAGCAGCTTAATTACAGGGCAAGGATACGAGCAGTACTTC CASSLITGQGYEQYF
TRBJ1-5 TRBV18 . . TGTGCCAGCTCAAAGGGGCTAAGCAATCAGCCCCAGCATTTT CASSKGLSNQPQHF
TRBJ2-3 TRBV5-6 . . TGTGCCAGCAGCTTGGCCGCGGGCACGCTAGGGGGTACAGATACGCAGTATTTT CASSLAAGTLGGTDTQYF
TRBJ2-7 TRBV7-2 few . TGTGCCAGCAGCACGCAACAGGGTTACGAGCAGTACTTC CASSTQQGYEQYF